This T cell receptor (beta chain) comes out of a study of T cell repertoires in cytomegalovirus infection. Whole-study context: It can be stated that public TCR beta signatures indicated CMV infection as well as a matching HLA type. The study, taken as a whole, reports: HLA-C-restricted CMV clonotypes gave the most frequent clonotype in two of eight donors. Carriers of CMV plus the relevant HLA were identified by cumulative public TCR beta family frequency.

The V gene's germline CDR1 is SQVTM and CDR2 ANQGSEA. The V and J ends lost 6 bases and 4 bases, in that order; junction bases with no gene match: 8. The CDR3 totals 13 residues. Each CDR3 protein gets one entry after TCRdb re-called the reads with MiXCR. The data show 200,000 to 250,000 distinct CDR3 sequences, roughly 22% seen once. Regarding this clonotype: Antigen unknown.

The rearrangement uses TRBV29-1 and TRBJ1-2; 7 nucleotides align to TRBD1. Sequencing was performed on CD8+ T cells from PBMCs. This TCR derives from a human donor in good health (CMV status not recorded). Some clones in this sample may be carry-over from other donors' samples. Written as DNA, the CDR3 is TGCAGCGTGACAGGGAACGGGAGCTATGGCTACACCTTC. It encodes CSVTGNGSYGYTF.